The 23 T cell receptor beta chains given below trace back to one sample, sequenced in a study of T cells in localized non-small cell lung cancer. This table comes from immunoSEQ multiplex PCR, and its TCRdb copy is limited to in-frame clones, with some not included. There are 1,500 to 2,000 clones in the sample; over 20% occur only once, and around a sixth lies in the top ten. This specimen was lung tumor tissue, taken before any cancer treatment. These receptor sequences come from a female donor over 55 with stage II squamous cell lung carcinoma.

The CDR3 sequence: CASSVESGGVGGEKYF. The CDR3 DNA sequence: TGTGCCAGCAGCGTAGAGTCCGGAGGGGTTGGAGGAGAGAAGTATTTT. This chain uses TRBV9 with TRBJ2-3, with D possibly matching TRBD2 (6 bases). Trimming pared 0 bases from V and 13 bases from J, leaving 24 bases between. The CDR3 length is 16 residues. CDR1 is SGDLS, CDR2 YYNGEE, per germline.

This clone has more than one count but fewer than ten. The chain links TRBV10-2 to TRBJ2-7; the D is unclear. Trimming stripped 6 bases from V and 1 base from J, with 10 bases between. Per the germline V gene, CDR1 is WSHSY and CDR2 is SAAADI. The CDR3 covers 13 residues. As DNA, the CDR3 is TGCGCCAGCAGGGAAGGAGAGTCCTACGAGCAGTACTTC. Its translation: CASREGESYEQYF.

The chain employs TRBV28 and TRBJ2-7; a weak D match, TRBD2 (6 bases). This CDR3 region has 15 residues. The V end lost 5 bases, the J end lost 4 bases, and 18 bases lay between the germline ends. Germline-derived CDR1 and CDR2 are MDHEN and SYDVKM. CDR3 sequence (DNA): TGTGCCAGCAGTCCCACGGGGGTTGTGGAATACGAGCAGTACGTC. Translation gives CASSPTGVVEYEQYV.

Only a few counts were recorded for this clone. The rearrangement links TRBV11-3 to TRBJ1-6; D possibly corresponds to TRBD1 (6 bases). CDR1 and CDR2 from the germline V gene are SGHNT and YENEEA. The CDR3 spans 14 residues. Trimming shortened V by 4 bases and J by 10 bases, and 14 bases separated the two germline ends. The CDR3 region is CASSSPGAGSPLHF. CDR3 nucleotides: TGTGCCAGCAGCTCCCCGGGGGCTGGATCACCCCTCCACTTT.

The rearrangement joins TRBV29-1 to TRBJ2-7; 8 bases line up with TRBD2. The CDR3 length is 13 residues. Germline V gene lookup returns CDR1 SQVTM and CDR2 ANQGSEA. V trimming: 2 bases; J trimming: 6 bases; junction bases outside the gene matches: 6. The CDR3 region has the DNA TGCAGCGTTGAATCTGGACTAGCCCCCGAGCAGTACTTC. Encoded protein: CSVESGLAPEQYF.

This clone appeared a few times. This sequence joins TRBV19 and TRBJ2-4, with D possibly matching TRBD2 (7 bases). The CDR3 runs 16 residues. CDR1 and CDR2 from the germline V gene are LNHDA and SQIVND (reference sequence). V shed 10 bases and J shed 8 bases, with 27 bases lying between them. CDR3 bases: TGTGCCATAAACCCGTCAAAAGGGGGGGGAAGGGACATTCAGTACTTC. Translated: CAINPSKGGGRDIQYF. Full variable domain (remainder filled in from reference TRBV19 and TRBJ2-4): DGGITQSPKYLFRKEGQNVTLSCEQNLNHDAMYWYRQDPGQGLRLIYYSQIVNDFQKGDIAEGYSVSREKKESFPLTVTSAQKNPTAFYLCAINPSKGGGRDIQYFGAGTRLSVL.

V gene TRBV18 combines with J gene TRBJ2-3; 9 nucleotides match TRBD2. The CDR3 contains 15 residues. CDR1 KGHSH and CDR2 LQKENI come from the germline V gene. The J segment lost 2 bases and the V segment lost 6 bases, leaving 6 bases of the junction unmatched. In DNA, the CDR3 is TGTGCCAGCTCGGGGACTAGCCCTATCACAGATACGCAGTATTTT. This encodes CASSGTSPITDTQYF.

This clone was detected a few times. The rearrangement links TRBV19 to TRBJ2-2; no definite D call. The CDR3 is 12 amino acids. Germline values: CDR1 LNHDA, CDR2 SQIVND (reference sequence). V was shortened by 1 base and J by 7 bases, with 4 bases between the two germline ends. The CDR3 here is CASSIVDGELFF. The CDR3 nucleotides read TGTGCCAGTAGTATAGTGGACGGGGAGCTGTTTTTT.

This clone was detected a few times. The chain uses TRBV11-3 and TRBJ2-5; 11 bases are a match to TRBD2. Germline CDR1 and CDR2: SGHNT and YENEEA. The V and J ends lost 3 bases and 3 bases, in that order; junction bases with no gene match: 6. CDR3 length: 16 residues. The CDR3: CASSLAVAGGKETQYF. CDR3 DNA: TGTGCCAGCAGCTTGGCGGTAGCGGGGGGGAAAGAGACCCAGTACTTC.

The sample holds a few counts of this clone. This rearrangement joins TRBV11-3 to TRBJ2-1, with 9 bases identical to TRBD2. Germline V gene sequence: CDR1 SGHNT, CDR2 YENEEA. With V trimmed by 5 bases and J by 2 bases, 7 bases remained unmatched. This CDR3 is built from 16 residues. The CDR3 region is CASSPSTSGAYNEQFF. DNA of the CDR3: TGTGCCAGCAGCCCTTCGACTAGCGGAGCCTACAATGAGCAGTTCTTC.

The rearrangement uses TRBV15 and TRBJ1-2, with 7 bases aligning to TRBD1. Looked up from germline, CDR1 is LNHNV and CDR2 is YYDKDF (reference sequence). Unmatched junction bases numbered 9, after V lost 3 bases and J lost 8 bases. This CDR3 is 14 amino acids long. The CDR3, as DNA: TGTGCCACCAGCAGGGGAGAGAGGGGGCAAGGCTACACCTTC. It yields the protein CATSRGERGQGYTF.

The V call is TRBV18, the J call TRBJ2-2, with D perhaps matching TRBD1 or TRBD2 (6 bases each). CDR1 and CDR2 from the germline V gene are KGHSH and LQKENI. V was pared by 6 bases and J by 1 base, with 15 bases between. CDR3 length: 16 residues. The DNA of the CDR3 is TGTGCCAGCTCCTTACTCGGGGGCTTGAACACCGGGGAGCTGTTTTTT. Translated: CASSLLGGLNTGELFF.

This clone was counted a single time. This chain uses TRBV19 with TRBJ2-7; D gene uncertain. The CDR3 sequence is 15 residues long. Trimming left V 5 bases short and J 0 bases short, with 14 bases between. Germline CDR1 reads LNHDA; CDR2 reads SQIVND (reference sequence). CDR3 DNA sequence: TGTGCCAGTAGTCCGCTTGGCGAGAGCTCCTACGAGCAGTACTTC. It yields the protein CASSPLGESSYEQYF.

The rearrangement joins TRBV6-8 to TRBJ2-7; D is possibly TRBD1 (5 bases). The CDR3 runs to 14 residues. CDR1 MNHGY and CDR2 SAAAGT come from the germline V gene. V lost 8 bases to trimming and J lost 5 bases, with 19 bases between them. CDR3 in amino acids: CASGATFGFDEQYV. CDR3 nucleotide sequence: TGTGCCAGCGGGGCGACATTTGGTTTCGACGAGCAGTACGTC.

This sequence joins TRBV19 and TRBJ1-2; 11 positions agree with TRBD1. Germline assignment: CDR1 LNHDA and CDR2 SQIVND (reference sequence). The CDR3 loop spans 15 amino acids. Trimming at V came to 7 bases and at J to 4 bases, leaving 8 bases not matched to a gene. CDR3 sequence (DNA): TGTGCCAGTACCCGGACAGGGGGCGCGATCTATGGCTACACCTTC. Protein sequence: CASTRTGGAIYGYTF.

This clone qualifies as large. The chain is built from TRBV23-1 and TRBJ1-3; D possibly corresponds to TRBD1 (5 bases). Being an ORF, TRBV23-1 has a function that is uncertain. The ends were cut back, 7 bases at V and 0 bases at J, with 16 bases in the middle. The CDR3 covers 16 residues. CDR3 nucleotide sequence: TGCGCCAGCAATTGTAGGGCAGGGCCCTCTGGAAACACCATATATTTT. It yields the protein CASNCRAGPSGNTIYF.

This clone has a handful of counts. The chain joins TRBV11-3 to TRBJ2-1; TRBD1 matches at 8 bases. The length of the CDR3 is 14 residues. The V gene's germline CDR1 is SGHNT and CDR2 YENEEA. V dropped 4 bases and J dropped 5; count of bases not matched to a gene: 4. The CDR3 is CASSSDRGNNEQFF. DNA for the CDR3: TGTGCCAGCAGCTCCGACAGGGGAAACAATGAGCAGTTCTTC. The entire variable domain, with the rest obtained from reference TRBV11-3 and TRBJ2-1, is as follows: EAGVVQSPRYKIIEKKQPVAFWCNPISGHNTLYWYLQNLGQGPELLIRYENEEAVDDSQLPKDRFSAERLKGVDSTLKIQPAELGDSAVYLCASSSDRGNNEQFFGPGTRLTVL.

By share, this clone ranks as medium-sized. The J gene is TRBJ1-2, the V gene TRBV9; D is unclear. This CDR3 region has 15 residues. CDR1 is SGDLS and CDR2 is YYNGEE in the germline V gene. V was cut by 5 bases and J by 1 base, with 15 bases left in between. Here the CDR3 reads CASSDNGESNYGYTF. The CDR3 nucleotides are TGTGCCAGCAGTGATAACGGGGAGAGTAACTATGGCTACACCTTC.

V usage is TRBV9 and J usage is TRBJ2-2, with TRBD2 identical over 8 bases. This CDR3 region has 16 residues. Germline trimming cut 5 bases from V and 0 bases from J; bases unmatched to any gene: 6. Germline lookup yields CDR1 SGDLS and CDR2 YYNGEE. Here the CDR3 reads CASSFGAGANTGELFF. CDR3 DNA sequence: TGTGCCAGCAGTTTTGGAGCGGGGGCGAACACCGGGGAGCTGTTTTTT.

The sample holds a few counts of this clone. The CDR3 region has the DNA TGTGCCAGCAGTGCGCTGGGGGAAAAACTGTTTTTT. Encoded protein: CASSALGEKLFF. The rearrangement joins TRBV6-8 to TRBJ1-4; unclear D gene. The CDR3 covers 12 residues. Germline V gene data show CDR1 as MNHGY and CDR2 as SAAAGT. With 5 bases removed from V and 8 bases from J, the gap between germline ends came to 9 bases.

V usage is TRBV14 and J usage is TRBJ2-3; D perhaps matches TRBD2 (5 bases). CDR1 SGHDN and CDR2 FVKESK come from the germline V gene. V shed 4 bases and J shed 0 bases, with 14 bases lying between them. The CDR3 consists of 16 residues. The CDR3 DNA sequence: TGTGCCAGCAGCCTTGCCGGGGTAACGAGCACAGATACGCAGTATTTT. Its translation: CASSLAGVTSTDTQYF.

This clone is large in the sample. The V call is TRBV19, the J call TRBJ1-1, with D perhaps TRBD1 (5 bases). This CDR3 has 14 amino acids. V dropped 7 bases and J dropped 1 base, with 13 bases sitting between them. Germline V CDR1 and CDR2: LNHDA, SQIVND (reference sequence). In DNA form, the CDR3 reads TGTGCCAGTAAGGAAGGACACCAGAACACTGAAGCTTTCTTT. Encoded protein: CASKEGHQNTEAFF.

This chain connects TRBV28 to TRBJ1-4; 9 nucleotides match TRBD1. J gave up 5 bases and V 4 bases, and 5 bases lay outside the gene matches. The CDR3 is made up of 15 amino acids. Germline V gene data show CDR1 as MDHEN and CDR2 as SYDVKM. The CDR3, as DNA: TGTGCCAGCAGTTCCCCCGGGACAGGGAATGAAAAACTGTTTTTT. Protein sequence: CASSSPGTGNEKLFF.